The sequence of this T cell receptor (beta chain) was determined in a study of CD8 T cells in ankylosing spondylitis (dated by TCRdb to about 2017). About the full investigation: To find TCR variants linked to disease, the study profiled T cell receptor beta repertoires in ankylosing spondylitis patients and healthy donors. The whole study cohort included under 140 healthy donors and under 30 ankylosing spondylitis patients. Peripheral blood was sampled, and synovial fluid was additionally collected from ankylosing spondylitis patients.

The sample holds a few counts of this clonotype. Its antigen is unknown. Qualities for individual bases were not recorded, and no much larger clone is one base off. The sequencer was an Illumina HiSeq 2500. Quantitative 5'-RACE with molecular barcodes was the method used to prepare the TCR beta libraries. As for the authors' bioinformatics: To identify disease-linked TCR variants, a new computational method was used, one built on a probabilistic model of VDJ rearrangement. TCRdb trimmed the raw reads at Q25, called clones with MiXCR and kept productive beta chains. Records with the same CDR3 protein are collapsed into one entry carrying the most frequent genes and DNA. TCRdb, not the authors, supplied the V and J calls. The sample records over 400,000 distinct CDR3 sequences, roughly 26% of which are singletons. The top ten clones comprise roughly 0.9% of the sample. V loses 7 bases of germline sequence and J loses 4 bases, and the interval between the two ends is 16 bases. The CDR3 has 15 amino acids, counting the end cysteine and phenylalanine. Just CDR3 DNA is preserved here, 45 bases in frame from base 1. The germline V gene sets CDR1 to KGHDR and CDR2 to SFDVKD.

The full study reports these points: Some TCR beta motif variants had previously been reported in synovial fluid and blood of reactive arthritis patients, which suggested common disease-initiation mechanisms. A TCR beta motif of roughly 8 highly homologous amino acid variants appeared characteristic of blood from ankylosing spondylitis patients. In peripheral blood, the disease-linked clones were found at relatively low frequencies and had a CD8+ phenotype. The disease-linked clones were reported to be significantly enriched in matched synovial fluid samples from ankylosing spondylitis patients.

The chain is made from TRBV24-1 and TRBJ1-5; a weak D assignment points to TRBD1 (6 bases agree). Source material: blood, either unsorted or a sorted T cell fraction (not recorded which). The TCR originated in a male donor with ankylosing spondylitis. The nucleotide sequence is TGTGCCACCAGCAGTCGCAGGGGAGAGAATCAGCCCCAGCATTTT. Its translation is CATSSRRGENQPQHF.